This record looks at one T cell receptor beta chain sequence and its context. The method was immunoSEQ multiplex PCR; TCRdb's version includes in-frame clones alone and lacks a portion of them. The sample lists 1.4 million or so clones; approximately 98.5% were seen once. This sample was taken from a study of shared clonotypes between healthy human individuals. This CDR3 is 14 amino acids long. CDR1 is SGDLS and CDR2 is YYNGEE in the germline V gene. V shed 7 bases and J 2 bases; nucleotides not matched to a gene: 3. This chain joins TRBV9 and TRBJ2-7, with TRBD2 identical over 13 bases. Sample: naive CD4+ T cells sorted from blood. Subset: CD45RA+ positively selected. The TCR originated in a young man in good health. The CDR3 nucleotides read TGTGCCAGCGGGACTAGCGGGACAACCTACGAGCAGTACTTC. It yields the protein CASGTSGTTYEQYF.